This TCR beta chain was obtained from a study of beta chain features in type 1 diabetes. Whole-study results and caveats: A closer apparent resemblance between naive, central memory and Treg TCRB repertoires was seen in patients than in healthy donors. The question of HLA type influencing TCRB rearrangement was one that remained unresolved here. Shorter TCRB CDR3s, moderately but significantly so, were found in Type 1 diabetes patients in all four CD4+ subsets.

TCRB transcripts that were expressed got sequenced, as all of the isolated RNA had been reverse transcribed. Naive, central memory and regulatory T cell samples averaged about 3.5 million reads. Repertoires were generated with immunoSEQ multiplex PCR, while TCRdb's copy carries only in-frame clones and drops some. The repertoire holds 600,000 or so clones, with over 12% as singletons. J lost 3 bases, V lost 4 bases, and 9 bases had no gene match. The length of the CDR3 is 16 residues. Germline CDR1 is SGDLS and CDR2 is YYNGEE. Cell sorting via CD45RO/CCR7/CD25/CD127/CD95/CD27 was performed to obtain CD4+ naive, central memory, regulatory and stem cell-like memory cells. This clone has just a few counts. Antigen specificity is unknown.

This sequence joins TRBV9 and TRBJ1-1; 10 nucleotides line up with TRBD1. The sample consisted of naive CD4+ T cells from blood. The source of this sequence is a man aged 18 to 29 with type 1 diabetes. CDR3 nucleotides: TGTGCCAGCAGCCCACGGTTGGGACAGGGGTACACTGAAGCTTTCTTT. This gives the protein CASSPRLGQGYTEAFF.